The 3 T cell receptor beta chains below all came from one sample that was sequenced in a study of cytomegalovirus exposure and HLA in healthy donors. Clones were sequenced by immunoSEQ multiplex PCR, and TCRdb holds only the in-frame ones, with some missing. The data contain more than 110,000 clones, approximately 94% of them singletons. Sequencing was carried out using PBMCs. These receptors originate from a man in his late teens or twenties in good health and CMV-seropositive.

The CDR3 loop is CASSLAGASYNEQFF. The DNA for the CDR3 is TGTGCCAGCAGCTTAGCGGGAGCGTCCTACAATGAGCAGTTCTTC. The chain carries TRBV7-2 and TRBJ2-1; weak D call: TRBD2 (5 bases). V was cut by 0 bases and J by 1 base, with 7 bases left in between. The CDR3 totals 15 residues. The germline V gene encodes CDR1 SGHTA and CDR2 FQGNSA.

V is TRBV5-1 and J is TRBJ2-1; a weak D match, TRBD1 (5 bases). This CDR3 region has 17 residues. Germline CDR1 reads SGHRS; CDR2 reads YFSETQ. The ends were cut back, 2 bases at V and 3 bases at J, with 18 bases in the middle. As DNA, the CDR3 is TGCGCCAGCAGCTTAGGGCAATTGGGGCTCGGCTACAATGAGCAGTTCTTC. Protein sequence: CASSLGQLGLGYNEQFF.

J is TRBJ2-2 and V is TRBV6-8, with TRBD2 matching 7 bases. Germline trimming cut 8 bases from V and 9 bases from J; bases unmatched to any gene: 12. The CDR3 is made up of 14 amino acids. Germline V gene sequence: CDR1 MNHGY, CDR2 SAAAGT. The CDR3 sequence: CASQARLAVRELFF. In nucleotides, the CDR3 is TGTGCCAGCCAGGCTCGACTAGCAGTAAGGGAGCTGTTTTTT.